A single sample gave rise to the 7 T cell receptor beta chains below, sequenced in a study of T cell responses to AZD1222 COVID-19 vaccine (dated by TCRdb to the early 2020s). Receptor amplification or capture employed the immunoSEQ multiplex PCR assay. The table comes from immuneACCESS by way of TCRdb, which keeps in-frame sequences with V and J called. Part of the clones is missing from these tables; in studies checked, under half for an unresolved V gene and the rest for unknown reasons. Recorded for this sample are 150,000 or so clones; roughly nine tenths of them occurred a single time. The top ten clonotypes cover over 3% of the sample. Reading the label with the study, this specimen's time point is: about 28 days (+/-7) after the second vaccine dose. Here the sequenced sample was peripheral blood, taken 28 days after the second AZD1222 dose. All receptors derive from an adult who received the AZD1222 COVID-19 vaccine.

The chain couples TRBV6-5 to TRBJ2-7, with D hard to call. The V and J ends lost 2 bases and 0 bases respectively, with 11 bases between them. Germline-derived CDR1 and CDR2 are MNHEY and SVGAGI. The CDR3 has 15 residues. The chain's CDR3 is CASSYVTVNSYEQYF. CDR3 DNA sequence: TGTGCCAGCAGTTACGTAACAGTTAACTCCTACGAGCAGTACTTC.

This clone has just a few counts. V is TRBV5-1 and J is TRBJ1-2, with 7 nucleotides matching TRBD1. The CDR3 consists of 20 residues. CDR1 is SGHRS and CDR2 is YFSETQ in the germline V gene. V lost 2 bases and J lost 0; bases outside the gene matches: 19. This CDR3 reads CASSFKGATGGLQPNYGYTF. The CDR3 coding sequence is TGCGCCAGCAGCTTTAAGGGGGCGACAGGAGGTCTCCAGCCTAACTATGGCTACACCTTC. Looking up the rest from reference TRBV5-1 and TRBJ1-2 gives the full variable domain: KAGVTQTPRYLIKTRGQQVTLSCSPISGHRSVSWYQQTPGQGLQFLFEYFSETQRNKGNFPGRFSGRQFSNSRSEMNVSTLELGDSALYLCASSFKGATGGLQPNYGYTFGSGTRLTVV.

In nucleotides, the CDR3 is TGTGCCAGCAGCTTAGTTTGGCAGAACACTGAAGCTTTCTTT. It translates to CASSLVWQNTEAFF. The V gene is TRBV7-2, the J gene TRBJ1-1; no definite D call. The V gene lost 1 base and the J gene lost 1 base, with 7 bases spanning the gap. CDR1 is SGHTA, CDR2 FQGNSA, per germline. This CDR3 has 14 amino acids.

The DNA for the CDR3 is TGTGCCAGCAGCGTACGGGGGGGCGGAGCTTTCTTT. Translating it yields CASSVRGGGAFF. The chain joins TRBV5-4 to TRBJ1-1, with D possibly TRBD1 on 6 matching bases. The germline V gene has CDR1 SGHNT and CDR2 YYREEE (reference sequence). The V end was cut by 4 bases, the J end by 10 bases, with 14 bases between. The CDR3 loop spans 12 amino acids.

This clone came up many times. The chain has TRBV5-4 and TRBJ1-2; TRBD1 matches at 10 bases. CDR1 is SGHNT and CDR2 is YYREEE in the germline V gene (reference sequence). J lost 6 bases, V lost 2 bases, and 4 bases had no gene match. The CDR3 runs 14 residues. For the CDR3, the DNA is TGTGCCAGCAGCTTAGACAGGGGGCAGAATGGCTACACCTTC. This encodes CASSLDRGQNGYTF.

The count of this clone is one. The chain has TRBV18 and TRBJ2-2; D is unclear. CDR3 size: 15 residues. Germline CDR1 and CDR2: KGHSH and LQKENI. Trimming pared 0 bases from V and 0 bases from J, leaving 5 bases between. The CDR3 DNA reads TGTGCCAGCTCACCACCGACCGCGAACACCGGGGAGCTGTTTTTT. Translating it yields CASSPPTANTGELFF.

The chain couples TRBV2 to TRBJ1-5; a weak D match, TRBD1 (6 bases). The V end was cut by 2 bases, the J end by 8 bases, with 13 bases between. Germline-derived CDR1 and CDR2 are SNHLY and FYNNEI. This CDR3 has 14 amino acids. CDR3 sequence reads: CASSETRQAEPQHF. CDR3 bases: TGTGCCAGCAGTGAAACTAGACAGGCCGAGCCCCAGCATTTT. The variable domain in full, completed from reference TRBV2 and TRBJ1-5, reads EPEVTQTPSHQVTQMGQEVILRCVPISNHLYFYWYRQILGQKVEFLVSFYNNEISEKSEIFDDQFSVERPDGSNFTLKIRSTKLEDSAMYFCASSETRQAEPQHFGDGTRLSIL.